This T cell receptor (beta chain) originates from a study of cytomegalovirus exposure and HLA in healthy donors. Study in general: The 120 or so validation repertoires used the same platform as the 650 to 750 first-cohort repertoires, a later analysis reported. General study findings and limits: Subsequent analysis of the 120 or so validation repertoires found a tendency for first-cohort TCR clusters to co-occur. Rare TCR sequences predominated, though certain public TCRs were found in many donors.

In regard to this clone: Its cognate antigen is unknown.

Looked up from germline, CDR1 is MNHEY and CDR2 is SVGAGI. V gave up 4 bases and J gave up 6 bases; unmatched junction bases: 5. The CDR3 is 15 residues long. Sequencing was performed with immunoSEQ multiplex PCR; in TCRdb, only in-frame clones are kept and a portion is missing. The data show nearly 110,000 clones, about 88% seen once. Input material: PBMCs. The chain employs TRBV6-5 and TRBJ1-6, with TRBD1 matching over 8 bases. This receptor was obtained from a woman aged 18-29 years in good health and CMV-seropositive. The CDR3, as DNA: TGTGCCAGCAGTTTGACAGGGGAAGGTAATTCACCCCTCCACTTT. Its translation: CASSLTGEGNSPLHF.